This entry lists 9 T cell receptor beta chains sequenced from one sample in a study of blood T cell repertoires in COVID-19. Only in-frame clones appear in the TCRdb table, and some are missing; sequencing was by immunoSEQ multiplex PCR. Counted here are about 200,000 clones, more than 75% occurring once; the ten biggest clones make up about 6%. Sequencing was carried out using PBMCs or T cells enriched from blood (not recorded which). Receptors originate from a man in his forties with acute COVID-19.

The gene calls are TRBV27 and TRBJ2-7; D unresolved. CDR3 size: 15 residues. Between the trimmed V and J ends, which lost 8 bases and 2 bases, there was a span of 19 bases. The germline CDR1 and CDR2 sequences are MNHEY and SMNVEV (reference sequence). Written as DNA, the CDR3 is TGTGCCAGCGGCCCACAGCTCTTTGGTACCTACGAGCAGTACTTC. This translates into CASGPQLFGTYEQYF.

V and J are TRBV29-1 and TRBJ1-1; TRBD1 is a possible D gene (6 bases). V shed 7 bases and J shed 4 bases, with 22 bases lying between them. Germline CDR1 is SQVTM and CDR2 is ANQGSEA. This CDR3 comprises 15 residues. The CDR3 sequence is CSARANVPGATEAFF. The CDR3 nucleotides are TGCAGCGCCCGCGCGAACGTCCCAGGGGCCACTGAAGCTTTCTTT.

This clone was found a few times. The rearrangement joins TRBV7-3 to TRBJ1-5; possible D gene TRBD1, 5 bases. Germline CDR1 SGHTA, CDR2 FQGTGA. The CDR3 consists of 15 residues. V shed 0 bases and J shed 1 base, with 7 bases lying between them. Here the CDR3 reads CASSLTYRSNQPQHF. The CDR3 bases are TGTGCCAGCAGCTTAACGTACAGGAGCAATCAGCCCCAGCATTTT.

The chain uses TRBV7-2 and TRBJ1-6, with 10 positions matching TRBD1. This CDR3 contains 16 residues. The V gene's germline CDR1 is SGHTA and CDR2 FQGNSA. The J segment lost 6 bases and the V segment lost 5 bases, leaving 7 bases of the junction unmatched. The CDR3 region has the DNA TGTGCCAGCAGCCCCCAGACAGGGGGCATTAATTCACCCCTCCACTTT. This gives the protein CASSPQTGGINSPLHF.

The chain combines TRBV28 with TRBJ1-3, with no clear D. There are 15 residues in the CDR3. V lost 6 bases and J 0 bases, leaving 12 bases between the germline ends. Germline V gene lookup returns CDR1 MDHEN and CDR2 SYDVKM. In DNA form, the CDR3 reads TGTGCCAGCAGCCAGAGGAGGACCTCTGGAAACACCATATATTTT. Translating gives CASSQRRTSGNTIYF.

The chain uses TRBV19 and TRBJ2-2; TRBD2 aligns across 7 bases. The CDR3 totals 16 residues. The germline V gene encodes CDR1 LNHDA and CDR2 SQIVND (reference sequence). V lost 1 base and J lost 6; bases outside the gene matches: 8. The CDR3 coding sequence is TGTGCCAGTAGTATAGTAGCGGGCTCCCCTTCCGGGGAGCTGTTTTTT. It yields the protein CASSIVAGSPSGELFF.

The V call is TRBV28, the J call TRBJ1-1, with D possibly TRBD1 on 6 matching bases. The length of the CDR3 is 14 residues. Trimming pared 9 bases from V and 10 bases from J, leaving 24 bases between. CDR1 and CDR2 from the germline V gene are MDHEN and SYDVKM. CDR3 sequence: CASNSPGDTVIAFF. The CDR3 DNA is TGTGCCAGTAACAGCCCCGGGGACACGGTAATAGCTTTCTTT.

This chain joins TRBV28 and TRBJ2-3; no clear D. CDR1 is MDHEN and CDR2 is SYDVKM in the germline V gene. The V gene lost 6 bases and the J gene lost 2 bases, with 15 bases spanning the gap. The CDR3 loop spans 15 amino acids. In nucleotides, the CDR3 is TGTGCCAGCAGGTCGGTGAGACTGTACACAGATACGCAGTATTTT. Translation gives CASRSVRLYTDTQYF.

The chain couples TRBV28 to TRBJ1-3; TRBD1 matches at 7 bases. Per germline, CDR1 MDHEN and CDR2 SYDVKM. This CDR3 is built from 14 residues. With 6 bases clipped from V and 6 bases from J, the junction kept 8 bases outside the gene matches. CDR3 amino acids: CASSPMDRPNTIYF. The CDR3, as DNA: TGTGCCAGCAGCCCGATGGACAGGCCAAACACCATATATTTT.